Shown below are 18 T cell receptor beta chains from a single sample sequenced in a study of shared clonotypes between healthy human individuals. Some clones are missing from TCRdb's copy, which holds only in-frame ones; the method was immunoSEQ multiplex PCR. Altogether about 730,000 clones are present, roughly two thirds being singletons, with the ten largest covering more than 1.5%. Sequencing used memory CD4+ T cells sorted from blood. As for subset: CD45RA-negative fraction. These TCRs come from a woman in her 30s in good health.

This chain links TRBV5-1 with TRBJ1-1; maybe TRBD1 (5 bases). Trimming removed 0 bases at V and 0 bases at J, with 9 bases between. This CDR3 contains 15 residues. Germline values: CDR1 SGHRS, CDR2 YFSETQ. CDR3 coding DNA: TGCGCCAGCAGCTTGGAGGGGTGGATGAACACTGAAGCTTTCTTT. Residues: CASSLEGWMNTEAFF.

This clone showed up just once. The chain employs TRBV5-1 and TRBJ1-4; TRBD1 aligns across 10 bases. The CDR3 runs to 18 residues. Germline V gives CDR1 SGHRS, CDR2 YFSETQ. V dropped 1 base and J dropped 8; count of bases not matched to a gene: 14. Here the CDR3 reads CASSLPLQTGGVKEKLFF. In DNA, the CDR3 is TGCGCCAGCAGCTTGCCACTACAGACAGGGGGCGTTAAGGAAAAACTGTTTTTT.

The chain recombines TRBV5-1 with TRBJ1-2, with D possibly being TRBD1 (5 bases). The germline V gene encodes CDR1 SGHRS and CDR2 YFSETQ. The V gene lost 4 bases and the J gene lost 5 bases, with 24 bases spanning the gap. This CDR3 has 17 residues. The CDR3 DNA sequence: TGCGCCAGCAGCAAAACAGCAATGCAGGGTAGAAGGTATGGCTACACCTTC. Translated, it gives CASSKTAMQGRRYGYTF.

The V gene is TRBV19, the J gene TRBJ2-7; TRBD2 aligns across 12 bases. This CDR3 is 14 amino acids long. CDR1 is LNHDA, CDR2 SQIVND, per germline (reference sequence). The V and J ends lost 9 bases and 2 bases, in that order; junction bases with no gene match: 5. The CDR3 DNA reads TGTGCCAGCTCCGGGACTAGCGGGCCCTACGAGCAGTACTTC. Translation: CASSGTSGPYEQYF.

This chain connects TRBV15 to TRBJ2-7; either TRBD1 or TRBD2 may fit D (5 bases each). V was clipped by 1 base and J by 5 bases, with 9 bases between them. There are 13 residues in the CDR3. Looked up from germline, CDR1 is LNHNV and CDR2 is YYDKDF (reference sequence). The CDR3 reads CATSRGGSHEQYF. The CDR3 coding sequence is TGTGCCACCAGCAGAGGGGGGTCTCACGAGCAGTACTTC.

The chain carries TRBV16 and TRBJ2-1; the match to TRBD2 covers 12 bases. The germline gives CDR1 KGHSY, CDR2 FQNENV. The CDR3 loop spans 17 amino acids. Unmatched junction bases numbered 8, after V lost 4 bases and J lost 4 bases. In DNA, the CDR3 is TGTGCCAGCAGCCCCATCGGGCTAGCGGGAGGGTACAATGAGCAGTTCTTC. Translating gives CASSPIGLAGGYNEQFF.

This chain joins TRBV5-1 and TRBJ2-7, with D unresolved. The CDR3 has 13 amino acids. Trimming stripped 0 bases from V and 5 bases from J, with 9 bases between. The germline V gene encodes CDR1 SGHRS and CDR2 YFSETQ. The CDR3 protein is CASSLVVSHEQYF. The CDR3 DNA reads TGCGCCAGCAGCTTGGTCGTAAGCCACGAGCAGTACTTC.

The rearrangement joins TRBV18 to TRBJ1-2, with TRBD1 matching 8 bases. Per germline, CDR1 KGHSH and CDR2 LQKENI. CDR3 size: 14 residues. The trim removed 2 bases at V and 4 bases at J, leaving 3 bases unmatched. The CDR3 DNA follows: TGTGCCAGCTCACCAGATGGACAGGGCTATGGCTACACCTTC. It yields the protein CASSPDGQGYGYTF.

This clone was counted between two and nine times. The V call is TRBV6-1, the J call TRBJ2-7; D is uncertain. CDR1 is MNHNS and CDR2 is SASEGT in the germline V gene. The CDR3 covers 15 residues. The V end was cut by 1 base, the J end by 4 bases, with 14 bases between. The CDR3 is CASSEGPEIKYEQYF. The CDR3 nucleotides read TGTGCCAGCAGTGAAGGTCCGGAGATTAAGTACGAGCAGTACTTC.

For the CDR3, the DNA is TGTGCCAGCAGCTCCGGACAGGTGACCTACGAGCAGTACTTC. Its protein is CASSSGQVTYEQYF. The chain employs TRBV5-4 and TRBJ2-7, with 7 bases matching TRBD1. V was clipped by 3 bases and J by 2 bases; unmatched bases: 5. The V gene's germline CDR1 is SGHNT and CDR2 YYREEE (reference sequence). The CDR3 contains 14 residues.

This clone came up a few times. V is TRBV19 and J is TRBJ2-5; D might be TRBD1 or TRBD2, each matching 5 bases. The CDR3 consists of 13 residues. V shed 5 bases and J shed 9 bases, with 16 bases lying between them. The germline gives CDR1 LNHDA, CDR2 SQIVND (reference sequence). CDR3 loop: CASSAGDRTSQYF. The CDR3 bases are TGTGCCAGTAGTGCTGGGGACCGGACTTCCCAGTACTTC.

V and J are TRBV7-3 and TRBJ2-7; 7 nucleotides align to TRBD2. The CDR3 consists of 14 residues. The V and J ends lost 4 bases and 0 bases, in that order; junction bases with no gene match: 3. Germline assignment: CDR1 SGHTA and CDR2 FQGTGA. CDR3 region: CASSSGGGSYEQYF. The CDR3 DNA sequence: TGTGCCAGCAGCTCGGGAGGTGGCTCCTACGAGCAGTACTTC.

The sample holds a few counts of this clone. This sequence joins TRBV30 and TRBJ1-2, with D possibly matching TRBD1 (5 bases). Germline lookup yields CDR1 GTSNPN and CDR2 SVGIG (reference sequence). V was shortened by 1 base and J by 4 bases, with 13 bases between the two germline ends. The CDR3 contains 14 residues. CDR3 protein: CAWSGGTGGYGYTF. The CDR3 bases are TGTGCCTGGAGTGGAGGGACCGGTGGCTATGGCTACACCTTC.

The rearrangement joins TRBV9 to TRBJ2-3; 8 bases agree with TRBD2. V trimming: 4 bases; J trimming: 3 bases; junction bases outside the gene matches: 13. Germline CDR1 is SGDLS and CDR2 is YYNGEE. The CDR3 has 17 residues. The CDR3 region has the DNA TGTGCCAGCAGCCCTTCACGGACTAGCACGTTAACAGATACGCAGTATTTT. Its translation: CASSPSRTSTLTDTQYF.

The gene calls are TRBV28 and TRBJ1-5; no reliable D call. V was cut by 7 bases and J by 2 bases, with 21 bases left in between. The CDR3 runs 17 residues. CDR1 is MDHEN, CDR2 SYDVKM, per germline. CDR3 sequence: CASTPLPGQRGNQPQHF. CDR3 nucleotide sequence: TGTGCCAGCACCCCCCTCCCGGGCCAGAGAGGCAATCAGCCCCAGCATTTT. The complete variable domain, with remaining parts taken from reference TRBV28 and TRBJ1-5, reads DVKVTQSSRYLVKRTGEKVFLECVQDMDHENMFWYRQDPGLGLRLIYFSYDVKMKEKGDIPEGYSVSREKKERFSLILESASTNQTSMYLCASTPLPGQRGNQPQHFGDGTRLSIL.

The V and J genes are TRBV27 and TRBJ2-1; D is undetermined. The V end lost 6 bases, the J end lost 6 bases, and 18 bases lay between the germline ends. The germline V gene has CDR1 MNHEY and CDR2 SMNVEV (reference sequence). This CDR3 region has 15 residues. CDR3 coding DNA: TGTGCCAGCAGACACGGGCGCACCCGAATCAATGAGCAGTTCTTC. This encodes CASRHGRTRINEQFF.

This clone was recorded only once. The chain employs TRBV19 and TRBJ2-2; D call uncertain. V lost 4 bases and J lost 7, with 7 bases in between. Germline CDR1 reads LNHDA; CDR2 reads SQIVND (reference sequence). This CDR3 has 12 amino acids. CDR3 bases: TGTGCCAGTAGTACCCATCTCGGGGAGCTGTTTTTT. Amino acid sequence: CASSTHLGELFF.

The CDR3 region is CASGDSNEQFF. The CDR3 DNA reads as TGTGCCAGCGGGGATTCGAATGAGCAGTTCTTC. This chain connects TRBV11-3 to TRBJ2-1, with no clear D. V shed 8 bases and J shed 7 bases, with 9 bases lying between them. Germline lookup yields CDR1 SGHNT and CDR2 YENEEA. CDR3 length: 11 residues.